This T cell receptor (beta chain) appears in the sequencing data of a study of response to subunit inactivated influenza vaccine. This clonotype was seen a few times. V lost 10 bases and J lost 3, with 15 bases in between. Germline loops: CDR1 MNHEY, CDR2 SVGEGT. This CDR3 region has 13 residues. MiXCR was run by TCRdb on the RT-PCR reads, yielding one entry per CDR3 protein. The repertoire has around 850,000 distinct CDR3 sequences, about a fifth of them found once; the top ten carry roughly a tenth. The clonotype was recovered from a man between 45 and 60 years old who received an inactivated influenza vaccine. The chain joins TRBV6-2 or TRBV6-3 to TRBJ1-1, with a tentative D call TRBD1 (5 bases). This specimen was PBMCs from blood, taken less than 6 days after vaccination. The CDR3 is CATKLREDTEAFF. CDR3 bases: TGTGCCACCAAACTCAGGGAGGACACTGAAGCTTTCTTT.